These T cell receptor beta chains were read from a single sample in a study of blood T cell repertoires in COVID-19. Measured with immunoSEQ multiplex PCR; TCRdb has only the in-frame clones, and not every one. The profile covers some 88,000 clones, with about 86% appearing a single time and less than 9.5% taken by the ten largest. Source material: peripheral blood. The receptors shown here come from a man between 60 and 70 years old with acute or convalescent COVID-19. The CDR3 runs from the conserved cysteine through the conserved F or W. D genes are given only for firm matches. Expanded clones are given a class, and other clones once, few, many or no size at all.

j_call d_call v_call clone_size cdr3_nt cdr3_aa
TRBJ1-2 TRBD1 TRBV15 . TGTGCCACCAGCACGAACCGACAGGGCGGCTATGGCTACACCTTC CATSTNRQGGYGYTF
TRBJ1-2 TRBD1 TRBV30 . TGTGCCTGGAGTGTTCACCTCTCCGGGACAGGGTATCAGTATGGCTACACCTTC CAWSVHLSGTGYQYGYTF
TRBJ2-5 . TRBV15 . TGTGCCACCAGCAGATCTAGCGCTTCCAAGAGAAGGGAGACCCAGTACTTC CATSRSSASKRRETQYF
TRBJ1-6 . TRBV7-8 few TGTGCCAGCAGCTTAGGGGGGGAACATTCACCCCTCCACTTT CASSLGGEHSPLHF
TRBJ1-2 . TRBV5-6 . TGTGCCAGCAGCTTGGTACCAGCGGATAACTATGGCTACACCTTC CASSLVPADNYGYTF
TRBJ2-5 . TRBV6-2/TRBV6-3 . TGTGCCAGCAGTTCGTGGACAAGGCAGACCCAGTACTTC CASSSWTRQTQYF
TRBJ1-3 TRBD1 TRBV9 . TGTGCCAGCAGCGTAAGTGGACAGGGAGGAAACACCATATATTTT CASSVSGQGGNTIYF
TRBJ2-3 TRBD2 TRBV11-3 . TGTGCCAGCAGCCCGACCTCAGCGGGAGGAACAGATACGCAGTATTTT CASSPTSAGGTDTQYF
TRBJ1-1 TRBD1 TRBV9 . TGTGCCAGCAGCGCTACAGGGGGCGGGTTGAACACTGAAGCTTTCTTT CASSATGGGLNTEAFF
TRBJ2-3 TRBD1 TRBV5-1 . TGCGCCAGCAGCGGAGGGACAGGGGTGGCAGATACGCAGTATTTT CASSGGTGVADTQYF
TRBJ2-1 TRBD2 TRBV5-1 . TGCGCCAGCAGCCATTCTAGCGGGGGGGCCTTGTCCTACAATGAGCAGTTCTTC CASSHSSGGALSYNEQFF
TRBJ1-2 . TRBV28 . TGTGCCAGCAGTTTGGCGGGGCTTGGCTACACCTTC CASSLAGLGYTF
TRBJ1-2 . TRBV21-1 . TGTGCCAGCAGCAAACCCAGTGGCTACACCTTC CASSKPSGYTF
TRBJ2-7 . TRBV29-1 . TGCAGCGTTGATATCGGGTTCGAGCAGTACTTC CSVDIGFEQYF
TRBJ2-5 TRBD2 TRBV7-8 . TGTGCCAGCAGCTCACGCCTAGCGGGGGGGCAAGAGACCCAGTACTTC CASSSRLAGGQETQYF
TRBJ1-1 . TRBV9 few TGTGCCAGCAGTCTTCTAGCGACGGGGAACACTGAAGCTTTCTTT CASSLLATGNTEAFF
TRBJ1-2 . TRBV19 . TGTGCCAGTAGTGACAGGTTCCGAGGCTACACCTTC CASSDRFRGYTF
TRBJ2-2 . TRBV7-8 . TGTGCCAGCAGCTTAGAACGACTCACCGGGGAGCTGTTTTTT CASSLERLTGELFF
TRBJ1-6 . TRBV7-9 . TGTGCCAGCAGCTTAGCAGGGAGGAATTCACCCCTCCACTTT CASSLAGRNSPLHF
TRBJ1-2 . TRBV6-1 . TGTGCCAGCAGTGAAGAGGCTACAGGGTTCCACTATGGCTACACCTTC CASSEEATGFHYGYTF
TRBJ2-5 TRBD1 TRBV7-8 once TGTGCCAGCAGCCCAACGACAGGGGGAGAAGAGACCCAGTACTTC CASSPTTGGEETQYF
TRBJ2-7 TRBD1 TRBV28 . TGTGCCGCTCAGGGGGTGTACGAGCAGTACTTC CAAQGVYEQYF
TRBJ1-3 . TRBV5-8 . TGTGCCAGCAGCTTGTGGCAGGGAGGCTCTGGAAACACCATATATTTT CASSLWQGGSGNTIYF
TRBJ1-1 . TRBV7-6 . TGTGCCAGCAGCTTAATGGCCGGGGATGGCACTGAAGCTTTCTTT CASSLMAGDGTEAFF
TRBJ1-2 TRBD1 TRBV28 once TGTGCCAGCATCTCCGGGACAGCGAACTATGGCTACACCTTC CASISGTANYGYTF